Following are 14 T cell receptor beta chains from one sample sequenced in a study of PD-1 blockade in classical Hodgkin lymphoma. Clones were sequenced by immunoSEQ multiplex PCR, and TCRdb holds only the in-frame ones, with some missing. Of roughly 70,000 clones listed, about two thirds are singletons. Each patient's relapse followed autologous stem cell transplantation, and brentuximab vedotin exposure varied. The material sequenced was peripheral blood mononuclear cells (PBMCs), taken before the second cycle of nivolumab. These receptors all stem from a human donor with classical Hodgkin lymphoma.

The J gene is TRBJ2-3, the V gene TRBV7-6; tentatively, D is TRBD2 (5 bases). The germline gives CDR1 SGHVS, CDR2 FNYEAQ. V was pared by 0 bases and J by 8 bases, with 9 bases between. The CDR3 covers 13 residues. CDR3 nucleotides: TGTGCCAGCAGCTTAGCAGGAGAGGGTACGCAGTATTTT. This translates into CASSLAGEGTQYF.

The CDR3 DNA follows: TGCGCCAGCAGTGAGGTTAGCGGCGATACGCAGTATTTT. This sequence encodes CASSEVSGDTQYF. J is TRBJ2-3 and V is TRBV10-2; D might be TRBD2 (6 bases). Germline V gene data show CDR1 as WSHSY and CDR2 as SAAADI. The CDR3 loop spans 13 amino acids. Trimming removed 2 bases at V and 6 bases at J, with 9 bases between.

The V call is TRBV5-1, the J call TRBJ1-1; possible D gene TRBD1, 5 bases. Germline V gene data show CDR1 as SGHRS and CDR2 as YFSETQ. V lost 5 bases and J 5 bases, leaving 19 bases between the germline ends. The CDR3 sequence is 15 residues long. CDR3 amino acids: CASRIQEARGTEAFF. The CDR3 DNA reads as TGCGCCAGCAGGATACAGGAGGCGCGGGGAACTGAAGCTTTCTTT.

For this clone: The sample holds other DNA sequences that translate to the same CDR3. The chain links TRBV4-2 to TRBJ2-7, with 9 positions matching TRBD1. Germline CDR1 is LGHNA and CDR2 is YNFKEQ. CDR3 length: 14 amino acids. V lost 4 bases to trimming and J lost 2 bases; unmatched junction nucleotides: 3. The CDR3 DNA reads as TGTGCCAGCAGCCCGGACAGGGGCCCCTACGAGCAGTACTTC. It specifies CASSPDRGPYEQYF.

V gene TRBV25-1 combines with J gene TRBJ2-3; 10 bases match TRBD2. The ends lost 3 bases at V and 7 bases at J; junction bases unmatched: 10. Germline-derived CDR1 and CDR2 are MGHDK and SYGVNS. The CDR3 totals 16 residues. The DNA for the CDR3 is TGTGCCAGCAGTGACCCACTAGCGGGACCAGAGAATACGCAGTATTTT. This translates into CASSDPLAGPENTQYF.

V usage is TRBV7-9 and J usage is TRBJ2-7; 7 positions agree with TRBD1. The CDR3 runs 13 residues. Germline V gene lookup returns CDR1 SEHNR and CDR2 FQNEAQ (reference sequence). The ends lost 5 bases at V and 4 bases at J; junction bases unmatched: 5. CDR3 in amino acids: CASSTGQDYEQYF. The CDR3 region has the DNA TGTGCCAGCAGCACAGGACAGGATTACGAGCAGTACTTC.

V gene TRBV18 combines with J gene TRBJ2-7; 12 bases match TRBD2. This CDR3 spans 15 amino acids. J lost 3 bases, V lost 6 bases, and 6 bases had no gene match. Looked up from germline, CDR1 is KGHSH and CDR2 is LQKENI. The chain's CDR3 is CASSLGTSGLYEQYF. CDR3 bases: TGTGCCAGCTCGCTCGGGACTAGCGGGCTCTACGAGCAGTACTTC.

This clone was picked up a small number of times. V gene TRBV6-6 combines with J gene TRBJ1-1, with D perhaps matching TRBD1 (5 bases). This CDR3 region has 15 residues. The ends were cut back, 2 bases at V and 3 bases at J, with 13 bases in the middle. Germline CDR1 and CDR2: MNHNY and SVGAGI (reference sequence). CDR3 protein: CASSYPGMRDTEAFF. The CDR3 DNA sequence: TGTGCCAGCAGTTACCCAGGGATGAGGGACACTGAAGCTTTCTTT.

The CDR3 here is CASSSEMNTEAFF. In DNA, the CDR3 is TGTGCCAGCAGCTCGGAAATGAACACTGAAGCTTTCTTT. The chain employs TRBV11-2 and TRBJ1-1; no reliable D call. V lost 4 bases and J 0 bases, leaving 6 bases between the germline ends. CDR1 and CDR2 (germline): SGHAT, FQNNGV. The CDR3 length is 13 residues.

The chain uses TRBV5-1 and TRBJ2-3; tentatively, D is TRBD1 (5 bases). The CDR3 covers 15 residues. V was shortened by 1 base and J by 5 bases, with 14 bases between the two germline ends. The V gene's germline CDR1 is SGHRS and CDR2 YFSETQ. The CDR3 nucleotides are TGCGCCAGCAGCTTGTCGACAGCGAAAGGAGATACGCAGTATTTT. Protein sequence: CASSLSTAKGDTQYF.

J is TRBJ2-1 and V is TRBV28, with D perhaps matching TRBD1 (6 bases). Trimming took 3 bases from V and 8 from J, leaving 20 bases between them. Germline lookup yields CDR1 MDHEN and CDR2 SYDVKM. The CDR3 spans 16 residues. CDR3 nucleotides: TGTGCCAGCAGTTTTTCTGGGACAATTGCTGGCGATGAGCAGTTCTTC. Its translation: CASSFSGTIAGDEQFF.

This clone was detected once. The CDR3 loop reads CASSLDQGLGQPQHF. The CDR3, as DNA: TGCGCCAGCAGCTTGGACCAGGGGCTAGGTCAGCCCCAGCATTTT. The chain couples TRBV5-1 to TRBJ1-5; perhaps TRBD1 as D (6 bases). CDR1 SGHRS and CDR2 YFSETQ come from the germline V gene. Trimming cost V 0 bases and J 6 bases, with 13 bases left between them. This CDR3 contains 15 residues.

J is TRBJ1-1 and V is TRBV6-5; unclear D gene. The CDR3 totals 13 residues. Between the trimmed V and J ends, which lost 3 bases and 2 bases, there was a span of 7 bases. CDR1 and CDR2 (germline): MNHEY, SVGAGI. CDR3 sequence: CASSYLRNTEAFF. Here the CDR3 DNA reads TGTGCCAGCAGTTATCTCAGAAACACTGAAGCTTTCTTT.

V and J are TRBV19 and TRBJ2-3; 9 bases agree with TRBD2. The CDR3 extends over 16 amino acids. Germline CDR1 is LNHDA and CDR2 is SQIVND (reference sequence). V shed 2 bases, J shed 3 bases, and the junction held 6 bases outside the gene matches. The CDR3 coding sequence is TGTGCCAGTAGTATATACACGAGCGGGGGGACAGATACGCAGTATTTT. Its translation is CASSIYTSGGTDTQYF.